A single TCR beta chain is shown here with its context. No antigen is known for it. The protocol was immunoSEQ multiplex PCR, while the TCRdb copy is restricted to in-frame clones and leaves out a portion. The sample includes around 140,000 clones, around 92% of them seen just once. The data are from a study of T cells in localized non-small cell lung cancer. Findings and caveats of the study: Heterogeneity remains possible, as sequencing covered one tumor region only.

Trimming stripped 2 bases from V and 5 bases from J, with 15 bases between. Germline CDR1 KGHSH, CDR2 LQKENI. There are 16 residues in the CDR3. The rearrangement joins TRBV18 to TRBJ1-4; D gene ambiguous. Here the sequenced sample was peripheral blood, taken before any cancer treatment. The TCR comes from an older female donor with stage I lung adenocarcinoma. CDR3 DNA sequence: TGTGCCAGCTCACCAAACCCGGGGAAAGAAAATGAAAAACTGTTTTTT. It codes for CASSPNPGKENEKLFF.